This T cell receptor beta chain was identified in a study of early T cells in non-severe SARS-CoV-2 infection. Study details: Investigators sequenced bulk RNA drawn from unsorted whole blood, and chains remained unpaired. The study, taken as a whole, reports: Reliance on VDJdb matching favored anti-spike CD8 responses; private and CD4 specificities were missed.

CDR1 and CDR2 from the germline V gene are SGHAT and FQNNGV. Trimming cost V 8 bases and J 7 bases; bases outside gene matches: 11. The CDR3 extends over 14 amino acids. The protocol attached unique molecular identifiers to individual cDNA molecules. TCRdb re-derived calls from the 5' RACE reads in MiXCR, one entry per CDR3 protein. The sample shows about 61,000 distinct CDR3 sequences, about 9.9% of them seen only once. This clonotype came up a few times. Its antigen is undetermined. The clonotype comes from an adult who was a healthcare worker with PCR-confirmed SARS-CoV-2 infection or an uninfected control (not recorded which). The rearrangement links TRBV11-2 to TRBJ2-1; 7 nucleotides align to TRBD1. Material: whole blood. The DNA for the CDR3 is TGTGCCAGCCAGAACCGGGACAGTGAAAATGAGCAGTTCTTC. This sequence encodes CASQNRDSENEQFF.